The rows below give T cell receptor beta chains drawn from one sample of a study of immune evolution from preneoplasia to lung adenocarcinoma. Sequencing was performed with immunoSEQ multiplex PCR; in TCRdb, only in-frame clones are kept and a portion is missing. The sample carries about 26,000 clones, roughly 74% recorded once. The sample comprised FFPE invasive lung adenocarcinoma tissue. The receptors stem from a person between 60 and 70 years old with invasive lung adenocarcinoma. Some clones in this sample may be carry-over from other donors' samples. Both conserved end residues are part of each CDR3. D genes are given only for firm matches. Expanded clones get a size class; other rows say once, few or many, or leave the size out.

CDR3 DNA: TGTGCCAGCAGCTTAATAGGGACCTACGAGCAGTACTTC; CDR3 protein: CASSLIGTYEQYF; V gene: TRBV7-2; D gene: NA; clone size: NA; J gene: TRBJ2-7
CDR3 DNA: TGCGCCAGCAGCCCCCTTAATCGGGGGGGAAATGAAAAACTGTTTTTT; CDR3 protein: CASSPLNRGGNEKLFF; V gene: TRBV4-1; D gene: NA; clone size: NA; J gene: TRBJ1-4
CDR3 DNA: TGTGCCAGCAGTTTATTGACAGGGATCTCTAGTACAGATACGCAGTATTTT; CDR3 protein: CASSLLTGISSTDTQYF; V gene: TRBV27; D gene: TRBD1; clone size: once; J gene: TRBJ2-3
CDR3 DNA: TGTGCCAGCAGCCCGGGACTAGCGGCCTCCACAGATACGCAGTATTTT; CDR3 protein: CASSPGLAASTDTQYF; V gene: TRBV7-9; D gene: TRBD2; clone size: NA; J gene: TRBJ2-3
CDR3 DNA: TGTGCCAGCAGTGAAATGGCAGGCAAAAAGACCCAGTACTTC; CDR3 protein: CASSEMAGKKTQYF; V gene: TRBV2; D gene: NA; clone size: once; J gene: TRBJ2-5
CDR3 DNA: TGTGCCAGCAGGGAGGGGGGGCGGACTGAAGCTTTCTTT; CDR3 protein: CASREGGRTEAFF; V gene: TRBV28; D gene: NA; clone size: NA; J gene: TRBJ1-1
CDR3 DNA: TGTGCCAGCAGCGTAGGAGAAAGATATACGCAGTATTTT; CDR3 protein: CASSVGERYTQYF; V gene: TRBV9; D gene: NA; clone size: NA; J gene: TRBJ2-3
CDR3 DNA: TGTGCCTGGAGTGGATCGACCGGGACAGATACGCAGTATTTT; CDR3 protein: CAWSGSTGTDTQYF; V gene: TRBV30; D gene: NA; clone size: NA; J gene: TRBJ2-3
CDR3 DNA: TGTGCCAGTAGACAATCGGGCGGAGGCTACACCTTC; CDR3 protein: CASRQSGGGYTF; V gene: TRBV19; D gene: NA; clone size: NA; J gene: TRBJ1-2
CDR3 DNA: TGTGCCAGCACGCGGACAGGGGGCACAGATACGCAGTATTTT; CDR3 protein: CASTRTGGTDTQYF; V gene: TRBV11-2; D gene: TRBD1; clone size: NA; J gene: TRBJ2-3
CDR3 DNA: TGTGCCAGCTCACCAGGGACAGAACAGGAAGCTTTCTTT; CDR3 protein: CASSPGTEQEAFF; V gene: TRBV18; D gene: TRBD1; clone size: few; J gene: TRBJ1-1
CDR3 DNA: TGTGCCAGCGGGGAACAGGCTGGTGGGAACACTGAAGCTTTCTTT; CDR3 protein: CASGEQAGGNTEAFF; V gene: TRBV28; D gene: NA; clone size: NA; J gene: TRBJ1-1
CDR3 DNA: TGTGCCACACTCAAGCCCTGGGTTGAGCAGTTCTTC; CDR3 protein: CATLKPWVEQFF; V gene: TRBV7-9; D gene: NA; clone size: NA; J gene: TRBJ2-1
CDR3 DNA: TGCGCCAGCAGCCGCGGACAGGGGGCAGCTTACGAGCAGTACTTC; CDR3 protein: CASSRGQGAAYEQYF; V gene: TRBV4-1; D gene: TRBD1; clone size: NA; J gene: TRBJ2-7
CDR3 DNA: TGTGCCAGCAGCCAACGGACTGCGAACACCGGGGAGCTGTTTTTT; CDR3 protein: CASSQRTANTGELFF; V gene: TRBV14; D gene: NA; clone size: NA; J gene: TRBJ2-2
CDR3 DNA: TGTGCCAGCAGCGGAGATAGCAATCAGCCCCAGCATTTT; CDR3 protein: CASSGDSNQPQHF; V gene: TRBV2; D gene: NA; clone size: NA; J gene: TRBJ1-5
CDR3 DNA: TGTGCCAGCAGTTACTCACAAAGCGGCGGCTACACCTTC; CDR3 protein: CASSYSQSGGYTF; V gene: TRBV6-5; D gene: NA; clone size: NA; J gene: TRBJ1-2
CDR3 DNA: TGTGCCAGCAGTCTTTCTGGCCCGGCCCCCGAGCAGTACTTC; CDR3 protein: CASSLSGPAPEQYF; V gene: TRBV2; D gene: NA; clone size: NA; J gene: TRBJ2-7
CDR3 DNA: TGCGCCAGCAGCCTCTCGACAGGTTTAGAGACCCAGTACTTC; CDR3 protein: CASSLSTGLETQYF; V gene: TRBV5-1; D gene: NA; clone size: NA; J gene: TRBJ2-5
CDR3 DNA: TGTGCCAGCAGCTTAGGGTCGGCTAGCGGGAGTAGGAATACGCAGTATTTT; CDR3 protein: CASSLGSASGSRNTQYF; V gene: TRBV7-2; D gene: TRBD2; clone size: NA; J gene: TRBJ2-3
CDR3 DNA: TGTGCCAGCAGTACCCCTAGGTCTAACTATGGCTACACCTTC; CDR3 protein: CASSTPRSNYGYTF; V gene: TRBV28; D gene: NA; clone size: NA; J gene: TRBJ1-2
CDR3 DNA: TGTGCCAGCAGCTCAGCGGGGTCCTCCTACGAGCAGTACTTC; CDR3 protein: CASSSAGSSYEQYF; V gene: TRBV7-9; D gene: TRBD2; clone size: NA; J gene: TRBJ2-7
CDR3 DNA: TGCAGTGCAGTCGGGGAGGATACGCAGTATTTT; CDR3 protein: CSAVGEDTQYF; V gene: TRBV20-1; D gene: NA; clone size: few; J gene: TRBJ2-3
CDR3 DNA: TGTGCCAGCAGCTTAGCTCTAAACAGCTACGAGCAGTACTTC; CDR3 protein: CASSLALNSYEQYF; V gene: TRBV5-5; D gene: NA; clone size: NA; J gene: TRBJ2-7
CDR3 DNA: TGTGCCAGCAGCTTGGGGGGTGGAAGGGAGACCCAGTACTTC; CDR3 protein: CASSLGGGRETQYF; V gene: TRBV5-4; D gene: NA; clone size: NA; J gene: TRBJ2-5
CDR3 DNA: TGTGCCAGCAGCGGACAGGTGGGCACTGAAGCTTTCTTT; CDR3 protein: CASSGQVGTEAFF; V gene: TRBV16; D gene: TRBD1; clone size: NA; J gene: TRBJ1-1
CDR3 DNA: TGTGCCTGGAGTGTATTGGGGGACCCCCTCTCTGGGGCCAACGTCCTGACTTTC; CDR3 protein: CAWSVLGDPLSGANVLTF; V gene: TRBV30; D gene: NA; clone size: NA; J gene: TRBJ2-6
CDR3 DNA: TGTGCCAGCAGCCCCACCGGGGACGAGCAGTACTTC; CDR3 protein: CASSPTGDEQYF; V gene: TRBV4-2; D gene: NA; clone size: NA; J gene: TRBJ2-7
CDR3 DNA: TGTGCCAGCAGTTTTTCAGGATGGGGCACTGAAGCTTTCTTT; CDR3 protein: CASSFSGWGTEAFF; V gene: TRBV28; D gene: NA; clone size: few; J gene: TRBJ1-1
CDR3 DNA: TGTGCCAGCAGCTTAGTCGAGGGTGAGCAGTTCTTC; CDR3 protein: CASSLVEGEQFF; V gene: TRBV7-9; D gene: NA; clone size: NA; J gene: TRBJ2-1
CDR3 DNA: TGCGCCAGCAGCTTGGATTCACAGGTAGACTCTGGGGCCAACGTCCTGACTTTC; CDR3 protein: CASSLDSQVDSGANVLTF; V gene: TRBV5-1; D gene: NA; clone size: NA; J gene: TRBJ2-6
CDR3 DNA: TGTGCCAGCTCACCATCCGGGGAGCTGTTTTTT; CDR3 protein: CASSPSGELFF; V gene: TRBV18; D gene: NA; clone size: few; J gene: TRBJ2-2
CDR3 DNA: TGTGCCAGCAGTTTACAGTTAGGACTCTATGGCTACACCTTC; CDR3 protein: CASSLQLGLYGYTF; V gene: TRBV28; D gene: NA; clone size: NA; J gene: TRBJ1-2
CDR3 DNA: TGCGCCAGCAGCTTGGTGGCGGACACTGAAGCTTTCTTT; CDR3 protein: CASSLVADTEAFF; V gene: TRBV5-1; D gene: NA; clone size: once; J gene: TRBJ1-1
CDR3 DNA: TGTGCCTGGAGTGTACCGGGGCCTGGAATAAAACTGTTTTTT; CDR3 protein: CAWSVPGPGIKLFF; V gene: TRBV30; D gene: NA; clone size: NA; J gene: TRBJ1-4
CDR3 DNA: TGTGCCAGCAGCTCGAGACAGGTACAAGAGACCCAGTACTTC; CDR3 protein: CASSSRQVQETQYF; V gene: TRBV7-2; D gene: NA; clone size: NA; J gene: TRBJ2-5
CDR3 DNA: TGTGCCAGCAGTTTCGTTCAGGGCTATGGAAACACCATATATTTT; CDR3 protein: CASSFVQGYGNTIYF; V gene: TRBV28; D gene: NA; clone size: NA; J gene: TRBJ1-3
CDR3 DNA: TGTGCCAGCAGCTTAGGGGGGGCCGGGCCAGGATTTACGGAAAAACTGTTTTTT; CDR3 protein: CASSLGGAGPGFTEKLFF; V gene: TRBV7-9; D gene: NA; clone size: NA; J gene: TRBJ1-4
CDR3 DNA: TGTGCCAGCAGCTTAAACGCGGCCCAGCCCCAGCATTTT; CDR3 protein: CASSLNAAQPQHF; V gene: TRBV11-3; D gene: NA; clone size: once; J gene: TRBJ1-5
CDR3 DNA: TGTGCCAGCAGTGAACGGGGTCTGAGCGCCGAGCAGTACTTC; CDR3 protein: CASSERGLSAEQYF; V gene: TRBV6-1; D gene: NA; clone size: NA; J gene: TRBJ2-7
CDR3 DNA: TGTGCCAGCAGTTACTCCCCCGGGGATGGCTACACCTTC; CDR3 protein: CASSYSPGDGYTF; V gene: TRBV6-6; D gene: NA; clone size: few; J gene: TRBJ1-2
CDR3 DNA: TGTGCCAGCAGTTCCCTGGGACAGACTTTCTATGGCTACACCTTC; CDR3 protein: CASSSLGQTFYGYTF; V gene: TRBV6-6; D gene: TRBD1; clone size: few; J gene: TRBJ1-2
CDR3 DNA: TGCGCCAGCAGCTTGATGGGACCAGCGGAGACCCAGTACTTC; CDR3 protein: CASSLMGPAETQYF; V gene: TRBV5-1; D gene: NA; clone size: few; J gene: TRBJ2-5
CDR3 DNA: TGTGCCAGCAGCCTCGGACTAGCGGGAGAGGCCCAGTACTTC; CDR3 protein: CASSLGLAGEAQYF; V gene: TRBV7-3; D gene: TRBD2; clone size: NA; J gene: TRBJ2-5
CDR3 DNA: TGTGCCAGCAGTTACGGCCGGACTAGCACAGATACGCAGTATTTT; CDR3 protein: CASSYGRTSTDTQYF; V gene: TRBV6-5; D gene: NA; clone size: NA; J gene: TRBJ2-3
CDR3 DNA: TGTGCCAGCAGTTCCTCGGGACAGCGAAACACTGAAGCTTTCTTT; CDR3 protein: CASSSSGQRNTEAFF; V gene: TRBV2; D gene: TRBD1; clone size: once; J gene: TRBJ1-1